This T cell receptor (beta chain) originates from a study of regulatory T cells in long-lasting Graves disease. Background on the study: Persistent Graves' disease denoted over 5 years of antithyroid drugs plus positive TSH receptor antibodies.

Notes on this clonotype: Its cognate antigen is unknown.

This CDR3 has 15 amino acids. The V gene end was trimmed by 5 bases and the J gene end by 10 bases; junction bases not matched to a gene: 9. Germline V gene sequence: CDR1 MDHEN, CDR2 SYDVKM. In building TCR beta libraries, iRepertoire HTBI primers were used together with Arm-PCR of CDR3 regions. TCRdb ran MiXCR on the multiplex PCR reads and lists one entry per CDR3 protein. There are a few hundred thousand distinct CDR3 sequences in the sample; roughly 24% occur only once, and around 30% lies in the top ten. The time point is: persistent/refractory GD, antithyroid drugs over 5 years with positive TRAb. The TCR library was prepared using RNA isolated from PBMCs. Recruitment took place at an endocrinology department in Xi'an, China. Study-level points and caveats: With persistent disease, TRBV28, TRBJ1-2 and TRBJ2-5 were the favored segments. The number of shared public clonotypes was higher in persistent patients (around 2,700) than new patients (966).

J is TRBJ2-1 and V is TRBV28, with 12 bases aligning to TRBD2. The sequences come from peripheral blood mononuclear cells (PBMCs), collected when the disease was refractory, from a patient treated with antithyroid drugs. This sequence originates from a woman between 40 and 50 years old with Graves disease. The DNA of the CDR3 is TGTGCCAGCAGTGCCCTAGCGGGAGGGCGAGGGGAGCAGTTCTTC. It yields the protein CASSALAGGRGEQFF.